These 13 T cell receptor beta chains originate from one sample sequenced in a study of cytomegalovirus exposure and HLA in healthy donors. Amplification used 60 Vbeta primers and 13 Jbeta primers. Clones were read by immunoSEQ multiplex PCR, and TCRdb kept only the in-frame ones, dropping some. The repertoire holds roughly 120,000 clones, with approximately 80% as singletons. Sequencing was carried out using PBMCs. The receptors were gathered from a man aged 18 to 30 in good health and CMV-seropositive.

This sequence joins TRBV5-1 and TRBJ2-3, with D tentatively TRBD1 (5 bases). V gave up 5 bases and J gave up 2 bases, with 6 bases separating them. The CDR3 runs to 12 residues. The germline V gene has CDR1 SGHRS and CDR2 YFSETQ. The CDR3 sequence: CASRTATDTQYF. The CDR3 DNA is TGCGCCAGCAGGACAGCCACAGATACGCAGTATTTT.

This chain connects TRBV11-2 to TRBJ2-1; the D is unclear. Germline assignment: CDR1 SGHAT and CDR2 FQNNGV. The CDR3 consists of 13 residues. V was shortened by 1 base and J by 6 bases, with 7 bases between the two germline ends. The CDR3 bases are TGTGCCAGCAGCTTAGCGGTGCCCAATGAGCAGTTCTTC. Translation: CASSLAVPNEQFF.

This clone was counted once. The rearrangement uses TRBV27 and TRBJ1-5; the match to TRBD1 covers 10 bases. CDR3 size: 14 residues. With V trimmed by 6 bases and J by 7 bases, 6 bases remained unmatched. From germline, CDR1 is MNHEY and CDR2 SMNVEV (reference sequence). CDR3 sequence reads: CASSQGQGRQPQHF. Written as DNA, the CDR3 is TGTGCCAGCAGCCAGGGACAGGGGAGACAGCCCCAGCATTTT.

This clone was picked up a small number of times. The chain joins TRBV19 to TRBJ1-2; 9 nucleotides align to TRBD1. The trim removed 5 bases at V and 0 bases at J, leaving 10 bases unmatched. Germline V gene lookup returns CDR1 LNHDA and CDR2 SQIVND (reference sequence). The CDR3 spans 17 residues. CDR3 region: CASSARGDRASNYGYTF. The CDR3 DNA follows: TGTGCCAGTAGTGCTCGGGGGGACAGGGCATCTAACTATGGCTACACCTTC.

The chain couples TRBV9 to TRBJ1-1; D uncertain. The ends were cut back, 2 bases at V and 1 base at J, with 6 bases in the middle. Germline CDR1 reads SGDLS; CDR2 reads YYNGEE. The CDR3 totals 13 residues. The chain's CDR3 is CASSVGRNTEAFF. The DNA of the CDR3 is TGTGCCAGCAGCGTTGGGAGGAACACTGAAGCTTTCTTT.

This rearrangement joins TRBV6-4 to TRBJ1-2; TRBD1 aligns across 8 bases. Losses at the gene ends were 1 base for V and 8 bases for J; bases not matched to a gene: 3. The CDR3 is 13 amino acids. CDR1 is MRHNA and CDR2 is SNTAGT in the germline V gene. The CDR3 is CASSDWTGRGYTF. CDR3 DNA sequence: TGTGCCAGCAGTGACTGGACAGGGCGCGGCTACACCTTC.

The rearrangement joins TRBV4-1 to TRBJ2-5; 9 bases match TRBD2. The end of the DNA fits TRBJ2-7 better, so the J call may be wrong. Germline-derived CDR1 and CDR2 are MGHRA and YSYEKL. CDR3 size: 16 residues. The CDR3 DNA reads TGCGCCAGCAGCCAAGGCGAGAGGGGACTAGCTTACGAGCAGTACTTC. It encodes CASSQGERGLAYEQYF.

CDR3 loop: CASSPPGSGGANVLTF. In DNA form, the CDR3 reads TGTGCCAGCTCACCACCAGGTTCAGGTGGGGCCAACGTCCTGACTTTC. The V call is TRBV18, the J call TRBJ2-6; D ambiguous. The CDR3 extends over 16 amino acids. Germline loops: CDR1 KGHSH, CDR2 LQKENI. The ends were cut back, 0 bases at V and 3 bases at J, with 9 bases in the middle.

The V gene is TRBV18, the J gene TRBJ2-1, with 12 bases aligning to TRBD2. J lost 1 base, V lost 6 bases, and 7 bases had no gene match. CDR1 and CDR2 from the germline V gene are KGHSH and LQKENI. The CDR3 covers 17 residues. The CDR3 DNA reads TGTGCCAGCTCCCGACTAGCGGGAGTGGGTTCCTACAATGAGCAGTTCTTC. It codes for CASSRLAGVGSYNEQFF. The full variable domain, with the rest looked up from reference TRBV18 and TRBJ2-1, is NAGVMQNPRHLVRRRGQEARLRCSPMKGHSHVYWYRQLPEEGLKFMVYLQKENIIDESGMPKERFSAEFPKEGPSILRIQQVVRGDSAAYFCASSRLAGVGSYNEQFFGPGTRLTVL.

The chain uses TRBV30 and TRBJ1-6; weak D call: TRBD1 (5 bases). Germline V lookup: CDR1 GTSNPN, CDR2 SVGIG (reference sequence). The germline V and J ends were trimmed by 1 base and 6 bases, with 7 bases remaining between them. The CDR3 covers 13 residues. The CDR3, as DNA: TGTGCCTGGAGTGAAGGGGCTAATTCACCCCTCCACTTT. It is translated as CAWSEGANSPLHF.

The chain employs TRBV5-1 and TRBJ2-7; 10 bases line up with TRBD1. Germline CDR1 is SGHRS and CDR2 is YFSETQ. There are 17 residues in the CDR3. Trimming took 0 bases from V and 3 from J; bases not matched to a gene: 9. CDR3 sequence: CASSLAMGTGVGYEQYF. CDR3 sequence (DNA): TGCGCCAGCAGCTTGGCCATGGGGACAGGGGTCGGCTACGAGCAGTACTTC.

The J gene is TRBJ1-2, the V gene TRBV6-1, with 9 bases aligning to TRBD1. Germline assignment: CDR1 MNHNS and CDR2 SASEGT. J lost 4 bases, V lost 8 bases, and 5 bases had no gene match. There are 13 residues in the CDR3. CDR3 in DNA: TGTGCCAGCGGCAGACAGGGGGGCTATGGCTACACCTTC. Translated: CASGRQGGYGYTF.

Worth noting for this clone: One end of the junction is discordant with germline, which a read error may explain. This chain links TRBV5-4 with TRBJ2-6; 7 bases are shared with TRBD1. The CDR3 is made up of 16 amino acids. Germline V gives CDR1 SGHNT, CDR2 YYREEE (reference sequence). The CDR3 protein is CASSLGQLSGANVLTF. For the CDR3, the DNA is TGTGCCAGCAGTTTGGGACAGCTCTCTGGGGCCAACGTCCTGACTTTC.